These 2 T cell receptor beta chains share one sample of origin, sequenced in a study of CD8+ T cells in alopecia areata. Extracted from the samples, RNA was reverse transcribed into cDNA to serve as the sequencing template. Assay used: immunoSEQ multiplex PCR; TCRdb lists only in-frame clones, some missing. The top ten clones hold 8.8% of a sample with approximately 100,000 clones, roughly 50% of them seen once. Sequences were obtained from CD4+ T cells sorted from blood. These receptors all come from a human donor in good health.

The chain links TRBV5-6 to TRBJ2-6, with D perhaps TRBD1 (5 bases). The CDR3 has 15 residues. V gave up 5 bases and J gave up 4 bases, with 13 bases separating them. Germline values: CDR1 SGHDT, CDR2 YYEEEE. In nucleotides, the CDR3 is TGTGCCAGCAGGGCCAGGGTGCGGGGGGCCAACGTCCTGACTTTC. Translation gives CASRARVRGANVLTF.

This clone was picked up a small number of times. The chain carries TRBV5-6 and TRBJ2-7; possibly TRBD1 for D (6 bases). Germline CDR1 SGHDT, CDR2 YYEEEE. V lost 3 bases and J 1 base, leaving 8 bases between the germline ends. The CDR3 is made up of 13 amino acids. In nucleotides, the CDR3 is TGTGCCAGCAGCTCTGGACAGTCCTACGAGCAGTACTTC. It codes for CASSSGQSYEQYF.